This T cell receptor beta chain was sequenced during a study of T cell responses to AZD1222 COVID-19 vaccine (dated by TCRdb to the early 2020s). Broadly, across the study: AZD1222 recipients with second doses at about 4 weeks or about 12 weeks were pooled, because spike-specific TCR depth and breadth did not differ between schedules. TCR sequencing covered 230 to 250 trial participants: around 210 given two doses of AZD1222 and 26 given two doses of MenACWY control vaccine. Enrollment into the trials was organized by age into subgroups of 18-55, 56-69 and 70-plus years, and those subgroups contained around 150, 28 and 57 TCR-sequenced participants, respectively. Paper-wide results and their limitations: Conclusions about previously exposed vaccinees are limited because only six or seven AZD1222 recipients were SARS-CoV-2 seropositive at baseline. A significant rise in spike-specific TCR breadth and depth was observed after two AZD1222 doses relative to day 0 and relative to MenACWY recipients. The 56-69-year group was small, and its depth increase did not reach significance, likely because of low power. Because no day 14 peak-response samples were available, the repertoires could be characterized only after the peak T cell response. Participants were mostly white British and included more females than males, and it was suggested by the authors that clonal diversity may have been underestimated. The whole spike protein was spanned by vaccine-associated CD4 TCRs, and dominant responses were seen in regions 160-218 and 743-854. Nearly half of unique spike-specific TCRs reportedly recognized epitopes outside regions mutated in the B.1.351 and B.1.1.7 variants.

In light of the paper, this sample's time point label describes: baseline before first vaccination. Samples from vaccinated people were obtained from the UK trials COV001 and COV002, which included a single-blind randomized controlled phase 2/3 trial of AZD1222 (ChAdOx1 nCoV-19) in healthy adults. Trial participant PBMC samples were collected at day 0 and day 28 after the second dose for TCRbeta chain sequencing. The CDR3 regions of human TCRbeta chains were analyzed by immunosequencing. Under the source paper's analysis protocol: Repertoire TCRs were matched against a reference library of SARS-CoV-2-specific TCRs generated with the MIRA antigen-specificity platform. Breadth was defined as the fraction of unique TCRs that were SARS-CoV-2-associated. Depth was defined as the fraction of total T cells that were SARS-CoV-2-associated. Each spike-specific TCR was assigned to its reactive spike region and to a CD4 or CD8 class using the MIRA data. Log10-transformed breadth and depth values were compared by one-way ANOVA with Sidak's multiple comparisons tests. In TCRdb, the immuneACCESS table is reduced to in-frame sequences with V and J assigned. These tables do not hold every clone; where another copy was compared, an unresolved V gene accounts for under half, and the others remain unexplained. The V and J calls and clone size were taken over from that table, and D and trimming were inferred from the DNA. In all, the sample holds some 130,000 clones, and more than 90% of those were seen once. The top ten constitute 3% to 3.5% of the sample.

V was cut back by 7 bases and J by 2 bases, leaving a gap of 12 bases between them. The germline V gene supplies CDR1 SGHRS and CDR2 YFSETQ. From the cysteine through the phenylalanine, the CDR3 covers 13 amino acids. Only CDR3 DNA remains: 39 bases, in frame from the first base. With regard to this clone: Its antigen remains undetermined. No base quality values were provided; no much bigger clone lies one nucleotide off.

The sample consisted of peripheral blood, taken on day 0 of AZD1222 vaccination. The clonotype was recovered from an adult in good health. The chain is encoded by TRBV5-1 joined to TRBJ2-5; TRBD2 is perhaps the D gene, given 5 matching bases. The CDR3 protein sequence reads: CASGAGVQETQYF. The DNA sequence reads TGCGCCAGCGGCGCGGGTGTTCAAGAGACCCAGTACTTC.